This T cell receptor (beta chain) appears in the sequencing data of a study of cytomegalovirus exposure and HLA in healthy donors. The study, taken as a whole, reports: Per published accounts, TCR beta sequences correctly predicted the HLA-A and HLA-B alleles of most subjects. HLA allele associations emerged for 16,951 TCR beta sequences in a later analysis, at 0.05 false discovery rate.

This clone has more than one count but fewer than ten. Its antigen remains unknown. PCR amplification relied on 60 Vbeta primers (plus 13 Jbeta primers). Profiling relied on immunoSEQ multiplex PCR, and the TCRdb table lists in-frame clones only, not all of them. This sample has approximately 170,000 clones, with around 81% found just once. Likely unrecorded immune exposures existed in these nominally healthy donors. CDR1 MNHNY and CDR2 SVGAGI come from the germline V gene (reference sequence). Trimming removed 2 bases at V and 0 bases at J, with 5 bases between. The CDR3 totals 14 residues. This sequence was found in a man aged 40-55 years in good health and CMV-seronegative. The chain employs TRBV6-6 and TRBJ2-1; the D is unclear. What was sequenced was PBMCs. The CDR3 loop is CASSYLSSYNEQFF. DNA for the CDR3: TGTGCCAGCAGTTACCTCAGCTCCTACAATGAGCAGTTCTTC.